Sequencing of this TCR beta chain was carried out in a study of shared clonotypes between healthy human individuals. Across the whole study: Ranging from 18 to 49 in age, donors were two women and three men. General observations from the study: An effect of sequencing depth on clonotype sharing among donors was expected. Investigators collected only blood, and repertoires in tissues likely differ. Limited genetic and exposure-history diversity came from having few donors.

This clone was counted only a few times. The antigen remains undetermined. TCRdb's copy holds only in-frame clones and misses some; the assay was immunoSEQ multiplex PCR. The sample comprises about half a million clones, about 85% of which are singletons, and less than 15% rests with the top ten. This CDR3 comprises 15 residues. Germline loops: CDR1 MDHEN, CDR2 SYDVKM. V was clipped by 8 bases and J by 4 bases, with 20 bases between them. The TCR sequence derives from a woman in her thirties or forties in good health. Some clones in this sample may be carry-over from other donors' samples. The sample taken for sequencing was PBMCs. The J gene is TRBJ2-5, the V gene TRBV28; no firm D call. The CDR3 protein is CASHPRAQDGETQYF. DNA for the CDR3: TGTGCCAGCCACCCTAGGGCCCAGGACGGAGAGACCCAGTACTTC.